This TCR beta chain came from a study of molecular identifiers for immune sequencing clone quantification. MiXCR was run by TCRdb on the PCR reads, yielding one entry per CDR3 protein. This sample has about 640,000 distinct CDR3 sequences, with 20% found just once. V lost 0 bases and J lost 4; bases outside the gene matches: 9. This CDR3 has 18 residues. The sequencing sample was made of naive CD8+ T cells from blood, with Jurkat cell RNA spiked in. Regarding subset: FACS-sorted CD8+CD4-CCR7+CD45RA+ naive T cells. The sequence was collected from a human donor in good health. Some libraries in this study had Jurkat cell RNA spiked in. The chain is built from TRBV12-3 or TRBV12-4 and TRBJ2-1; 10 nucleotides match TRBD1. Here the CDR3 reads CASSLASGTGDLYNEQFF. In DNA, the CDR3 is TGTGCCAGCAGTTTAGCCTCAGGGACAGGGGACTTATACAATGAGCAGTTCTTC.